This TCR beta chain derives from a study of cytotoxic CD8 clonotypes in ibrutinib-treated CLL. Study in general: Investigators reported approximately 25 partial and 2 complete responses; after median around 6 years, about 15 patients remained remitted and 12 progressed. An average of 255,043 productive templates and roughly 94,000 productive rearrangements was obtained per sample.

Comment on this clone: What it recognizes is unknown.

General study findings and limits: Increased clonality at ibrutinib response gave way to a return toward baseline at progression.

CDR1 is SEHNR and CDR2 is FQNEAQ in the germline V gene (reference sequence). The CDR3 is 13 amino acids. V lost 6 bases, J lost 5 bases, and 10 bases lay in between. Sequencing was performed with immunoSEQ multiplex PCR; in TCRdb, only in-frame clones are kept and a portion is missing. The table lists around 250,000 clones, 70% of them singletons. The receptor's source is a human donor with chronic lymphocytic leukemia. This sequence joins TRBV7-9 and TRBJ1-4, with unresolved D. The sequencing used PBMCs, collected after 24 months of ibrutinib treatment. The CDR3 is CASSSGINEKLFF. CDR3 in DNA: TGTGCCAGCAGTTCAGGAATCAATGAAAAACTGTTTTTT.